This T cell receptor beta chain was found in a study of identical twins. Carrying unique molecular identifiers, the cDNA also gained a universal primer site through template switching. TCRdb re-called the 5' RACE reads with MiXCR, one entry per CDR3 protein. The repertoire includes hundreds of thousands of distinct CDR3 sequences, 24% of them detected once, and 2.9% sits in the top ten. This CDR3 region has 15 residues. The V end was cut by 0 bases, the J end by 4 bases, with 11 bases between. CDR1 and CDR2 (germline): SGDLS, YYNGEE. These data were likewise used in another study, on T cells expressing NK-cell markers. From that report: Within the sequenced cohort of eight donors, seven exhibited HCMV seropositivity and one was seronegative. Each of a handful of donors carried dominant NKG2C+ clonotypes accounting for roughly 1.0-7.5% of CD8+ T cells.

Sequencing was done on a sample of CD4+ T cells sorted from blood. This sequence was found in a woman aged 18-29 years in good health. The J gene is TRBJ1-3, the V gene TRBV9; the D is unclear. CDR3 region: CASSVGWNAGNTIYF. DNA for the CDR3: TGTGCCAGCAGCGTAGGATGGAATGCAGGAAACACCATATATTTT.